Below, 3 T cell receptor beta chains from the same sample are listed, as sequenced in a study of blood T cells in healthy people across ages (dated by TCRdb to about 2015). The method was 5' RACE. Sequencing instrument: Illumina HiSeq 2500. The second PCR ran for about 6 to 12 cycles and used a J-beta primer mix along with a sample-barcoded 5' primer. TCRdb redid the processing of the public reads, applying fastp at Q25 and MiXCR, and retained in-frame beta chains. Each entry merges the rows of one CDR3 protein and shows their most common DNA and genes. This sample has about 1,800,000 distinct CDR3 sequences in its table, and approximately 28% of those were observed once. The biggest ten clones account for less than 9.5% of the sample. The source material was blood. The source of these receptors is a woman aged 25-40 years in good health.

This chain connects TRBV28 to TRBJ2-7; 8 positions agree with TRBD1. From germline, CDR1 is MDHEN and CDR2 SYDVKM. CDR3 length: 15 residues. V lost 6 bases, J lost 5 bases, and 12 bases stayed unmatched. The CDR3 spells CASRDLTGDVNEQYF. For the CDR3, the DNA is TGTGCCAGCAGGGACTTGACAGGGGACGTCAACGAGCAGTACTTC.

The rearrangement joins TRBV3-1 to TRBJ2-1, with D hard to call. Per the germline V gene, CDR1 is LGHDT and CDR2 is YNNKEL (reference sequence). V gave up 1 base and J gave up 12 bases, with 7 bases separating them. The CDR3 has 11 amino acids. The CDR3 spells CASSQVARQFF. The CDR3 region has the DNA TGTGCCAGCAGCCAAGTGGCAAGGCAGTTCTTC.

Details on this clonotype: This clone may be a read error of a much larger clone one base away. CDR3 in DNA: TGTGCCAGCAGTTGGGACAATTACAATGAGCAGTTCTTC. Translating gives CASSWDNYNEQFF. V and J are TRBV6-6 and TRBJ2-1, with D possibly matching TRBD1 (6 bases). The CDR3 runs 13 residues. With 4 bases removed from V and 4 bases from J, the gap between germline ends came to 8 bases. Germline V gives CDR1 MNHNY, CDR2 SVGAGI (reference sequence).